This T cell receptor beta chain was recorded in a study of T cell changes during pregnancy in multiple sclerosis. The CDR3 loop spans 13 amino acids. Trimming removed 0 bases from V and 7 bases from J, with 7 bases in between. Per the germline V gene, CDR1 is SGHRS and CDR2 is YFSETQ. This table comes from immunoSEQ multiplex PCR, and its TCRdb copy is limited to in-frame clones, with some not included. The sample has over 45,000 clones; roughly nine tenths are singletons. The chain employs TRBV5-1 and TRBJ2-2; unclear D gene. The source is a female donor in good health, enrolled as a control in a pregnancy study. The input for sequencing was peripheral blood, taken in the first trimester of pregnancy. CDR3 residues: CASSLDIFGELFF. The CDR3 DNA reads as TGCGCCAGCAGCTTGGACATCTTCGGGGAGCTGTTTTTT. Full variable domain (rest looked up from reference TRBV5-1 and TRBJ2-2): KAGVTQTPRYLIKTRGQQVTLSCSPISGHRSVSWYQQTPGQGLQFLFEYFSETQRNKGNFPGRFSGRQFSNSRSEMNVSTLELGDSALYLCASSLDIFGELFFGEGSRLTVL.